This TCR beta chain was sequenced during a study of shared clonotypes between healthy human individuals. About the research overall: Per donor, three plates held CD4 naive cells, three held CD4 memory, two held CD8 naive and one held CD8 memory.

As to this clone: Its antigen remains unidentified. Different DNA sequences within this sample yield the same CDR3.

TCRdb keeps only in-frame clones here, not all; method: immunoSEQ multiplex PCR. The table has roughly 200,000 clones, approximately 60% seen once. Study-wide points: Some naive CD4 clonotypes, 5% to 5.5%, turned up in common across four donors. All-four-donor shared clonotypes had higher generation probabilities than non-shared clonotypes did.

Donation came from healthy HIV-negative adults that had no recent acute infections or vaccinations. The receptor's source is a man aged 30-40 years in good health. The sequenced sample was memory CD4+ T cells sorted from blood. Stated subset: CD45RA-negative fraction.

The DNA for the CDR3 is TGTGCCACGGGGGCTAGCGGCTCCACAGATACGCAGTATTTT. It encodes CATGASGSTDTQYF. The chain carries TRBV6-5 and TRBJ2-3, with a possible D match to TRBD2 (7 bases). Trimming left V 10 bases short and J 2 bases short, with 16 bases between. The germline V gene has CDR1 MNHEY and CDR2 SVGAGI. The length of the CDR3 is 14 residues.